Reported below is one T cell receptor (beta chain). The data are from a study of blood T cell repertoires in COVID-19. Study-wide background: The analysed material was cDNA or gDNA that came from T cells, B-cell-depleted T cells, or PBMCs.

Original handling: Amplification from reference gene primers served as the basis for estimated nucleated cell counts. Data came from immunoSEQ multiplex PCR; TCRdb stores just in-frame clones and leaves some out. From that table come the V and J calls and clone size; the DNA was used to work out D and trimming. The repertoire has about 180,000 clones, roughly 77% of them found once; the top ten carry around 7%. After removal of 3 bases from V and 5 bases from J, the junction contained 12 bases not matched to a gene. This CDR3 is built from 16 residues. The germline CDR1 and CDR2 sequences are SGHRS and YFSETQ.

Sequencing was carried out using peripheral blood. The chain uses TRBV5-1 and TRBJ2-5; TRBD2 matches 8 bases. This sequence originates from a man between 70 and 80 years old with active or convalescent COVID-19. The CDR3 reads CASSSRPAAGVETQYF. In DNA, the CDR3 is TGCGCCAGCAGCTCCCGTCCAGCAGCGGGAGTGGAGACCCAGTACTTC.